The rows below give T cell receptor beta chains drawn from one sample of a study of cytomegalovirus exposure and HLA in healthy donors. Sequencing used immunoSEQ multiplex PCR; TCRdb keeps in-frame clones, though not all of them. The profile covers 100,000 to 150,000 clones, with roughly 77% appearing a single time and around 0.99% taken by the ten largest. Material: PBMCs. The source is a woman aged 25 to 39 in good health and CMV-seronegative. The CDR3 runs from the conserved cysteine through the conserved F or W. Each record gives: D gene, V gene, clone size, J gene, CDR3 DNA, CDR3 protein. A D gene is named only where the DNA matches it firmly. Clone size is not always given. Where it is, it says once, few, many or a class for expanded clones.

-	TRBV5-1	few	TRBJ2-1	TGCGCCAGCAGCTCAGGCTTTAGTGGGGGCGCGAGGGATGAGCAGTTCTTC	CASSSGFSGGARDEQFF
TRBD1	TRBV27	-	TRBJ1-1	TGTGCCAGCAGTTCCCCCAGGGGGACTGAAGCTTTCTTT	CASSSPRGTEAFF
TRBD2	TRBV7-9	few	TRBJ2-1	TGTGCCAGCAGCTTAGTCGGGGGGATCTCCAATGAGCAGTTCTTC	CASSLVGGISNEQFF
-	TRBV27	-	TRBJ2-7	TGTGCCACCTCTCCCCAGGGTAGCCTCAACGAGCAGTACTTC	CATSPQGSLNEQYF
-	TRBV7-8	-	TRBJ2-7	TGTGCCAGCAGCCGATCGACCCCGGGGATAATCTCTAGCGAGCAGTACTTC	CASSRSTPGIISSEQYF
TRBD1	TRBV29-1	-	TRBJ2-7	TGCAGCGTTGCCGGACAGGGAGCGACCTACGAGCAGTACTTC	CSVAGQGATYEQYF
-	TRBV27	-	TRBJ2-7	TGTGCCAGCAGTACCGCAACTTCATACGAGCAGTACTTC	CASSTATSYEQYF
-	TRBV4-2	-	TRBJ2-1	TGTGCCAGCAGCCAAGACAGGTCTTCCTACAATGAGCAGTTCTTC	CASSQDRSSYNEQFF
TRBD2	TRBV7-9	few	TRBJ2-5	TGTGCCAGCAGCTCAGCGGGGGGGCCAAACTTC	CASSSAGGPNF
TRBD1	TRBV5-5	-	TRBJ2-7	TGTGCCAGCAGCCTACAGGGGGCCCCGTCCTACGAGCAGTACTTC	CASSLQGAPSYEQYF
-	TRBV14	once	TRBJ2-1	TGTGCCAGCAGCCAAGACGGGAGCAGGTCCTACAATGAGCAGTTCTTC	CASSQDGSRSYNEQFF
TRBD1	TRBV7-6	-	TRBJ2-5	TGTGCCAGCAGCCGCGGACAGGGCCAAGAGACCCAGTACTTC	CASSRGQGQETQYF
TRBD1	TRBV7-2	-	TRBJ1-2	TGTGCCAGCAGCTTGGAGTGGGGACAGGGTATGAGCTACACCTTC	CASSLEWGQGMSYTF
-	TRBV11-2	few	TRBJ2-7	TGTGCCAGCAGCTTAGGCCACAGTGAACTCTACGAGCAGTACTTC	CASSLGHSELYEQYF
TRBD1	TRBV30	-	TRBJ1-1	TGTGCCTGGCGGACAGGGGGCTACACTGAAGCTTTCTTT	CAWRTGGYTEAFF
TRBD1	TRBV5-4	-	TRBJ2-5	TGTGCCAGCAGCCGTCAGGGGGCGGGCGAGACCCAGTACTTC	CASSRQGAGETQYF
-	TRBV21-1	-	TRBJ2-3	TGTGCCAGCAGCAAAGCGGGCAGGGACTTTTCCACAGATACGCAGTATTTT	CASSKAGRDFSTDTQYF
-	TRBV2	-	TRBJ1-3	TGTGCCAGCAGCCTAGGGGTGGGCGCTGGAAACACCATATATTTT	CASSLGVGAGNTIYF
TRBD2	TRBV4-2	-	TRBJ2-1	TGTGCCGGCAGCCACCCCCCGGGACTACCCGACAATGAGCAGTTCTTC	CAGSHPPGLPDNEQFF
-	TRBV6-5	-	TRBJ1-5	TGTGCCAGCAGTTACTCGGGGGGGCACGGTCAGCCCCAGCATTTT	CASSYSGGHGQPQHF
-	TRBV7-3	-	TRBJ1-1	TGTGCCAGCAGCTTACAGGAGGGCACTGAAGCTTTCTTT	CASSLQEGTEAFF
TRBD1	TRBV5-5	-	TRBJ2-5	TGTGCCAGCAGGAAACAGGGGGCGGGTGAGACCCAGTACTTC	CASRKQGAGETQYF
-	TRBV5-1	-	TRBJ2-7	TGCGCCAGCAGCTTGGTGGCAGGTTCCTACGAGCAGTACTTC	CASSLVAGSYEQYF
TRBD1	TRBV18	-	TRBJ1-6	TGTGCCAGCTCACCGGGACAGGGGAAGGACCTCCACTTT	CASSPGQGKDLHF
-	TRBV6-5	-	TRBJ2-1	TGTGCCAGCAGTTTAATACAGGGCTATGAGCAGTTCTTC	CASSLIQGYEQFF
TRBD1	TRBV19	-	TRBJ1-1	TGTGCCAGTAGTAACGGACAGGGCACTGAAGCTTTCTTT	CASSNGQGTEAFF
TRBD2	TRBV30	-	TRBJ2-1	TGTGCCTGGAGTGTAAGCGCGGGGGTGGGGCAGTTCTTC	CAWSVSAGVGQFF
-	TRBV6-1	-	TRBJ1-6	TGTGCCACCTCTTCACCCCTCCACTTT	CATSSPLHF
-	TRBV18	-	TRBJ2-1	TGTGCCAGCTCACCAAGAGAGGGGGTTTCGACACAAAACAACAATGAGCAGTTCTTC	CASSPREGVSTQNNNEQFF
-	TRBV5-1	-	TRBJ2-7	TGCGCCAGCAGCTTGGACGCCACAACCTACGAGCAGTACTTC	CASSLDATTYEQYF
-	TRBV19	-	TRBJ1-4	TGTGCCAGTAGTAAACAACGGGGAAATGAAAAACTGTTTTTT	CASSKQRGNEKLFF
-	TRBV6-5	-	TRBJ1-1	TGTGCCAGCAGGGAATTACAGGGTGGATCTGAAGCTTTCTTT	CASRELQGGSEAFF
TRBD2	TRBV30	-	TRBJ2-3	TGTGCCTGGAACGGGAGGTTCACAGATACGCAGTATTTT	CAWNGRFTDTQYF
-	TRBV19	-	TRBJ2-1	TGTGCCAGTAGTCGGTTGGGGGGGGTGGGGGGCCTCTACAATGAGCAGTTCTTC	CASSRLGGVGGLYNEQFF
-	TRBV19	-	TRBJ1-6	TGTGCCAGTAGTAGCCCCCCGACTCGTCGCTCACCCCTCCACTTT	CASSSPPTRRSPLHF
-	TRBV12-2	few	TRBJ2-7	TGTGCAAGTCGCTTAGGTGCGGAGACGCCACCCAACCTACGCACGATCTACGAGCAGTACTTC	CASRLGAETPPNLRTIYEQYF
-	TRBV27	-	TRBJ1-2	TGTGCCAGCAGCCTCCCCCCAGGTTTCTATGGCTACACCTTC	CASSLPPGFYGYTF
TRBD2	TRBV7-9	-	TRBJ2-7	TGTGCCAGCAGCCCTAGTGAGTCTAGCGGGAGGTACGAGCAGTACTTC	CASSPSESSGRYEQYF
TRBD1	TRBV9	-	TRBJ1-2	TGTGCCAGCAGCACCCCCGTCGGGAGGACAGGGGCCTATGGCTACACCTTC	CASSTPVGRTGAYGYTF
-	TRBV6-5	-	TRBJ2-5	TGTGCCAGCAGTTACTCTTACAGGGCGCAGACCCAGTACTTC	CASSYSYRAQTQYF
-	TRBV5-1	-	TRBJ2-7	TGCGCCAGCAGCTTGGCGGGGACTCCCGCCTACGAGCAGTACTTC	CASSLAGTPAYEQYF
-	TRBV15	-	TRBJ2-3	TGTGCCACCAGCCCTGGCACTACCTTTTTCACAGATACGCAGTATTTT	CATSPGTTFFTDTQYF
-	TRBV2	-	TRBJ2-7	TGTGCCAGCAGTGAAGAACAGAGCACCTACGAGCAGTACTTC	CASSEEQSTYEQYF
-	TRBV11-2	-	TRBJ2-5	TGTGCCAGCAGCTTAAGCGGCGGGGGCACGGAGACCCAGTACTTC	CASSLSGGGTETQYF
TRBD2	TRBV29-1	-	TRBJ2-7	TGCAGCGTGGCCGGACTAGCGGGAAGTCTAATCACCTACGAGCAGTACTTC	CSVAGLAGSLITYEQYF
-	TRBV7-3	-	TRBJ2-5	TGTGCCAGCAGCTTACGGGGCCAAGAGACCCAGTACTTC	CASSLRGQETQYF